This record covers a single T cell receptor beta chain. Antigen: not known. V lost 4 bases, J lost 1 base, and 9 bases stayed unmatched. Germline values: CDR1 SEHNR, CDR2 FQNEAQ (reference sequence). The CDR3 has 16 residues. Terminally differentiated effector memory CD45RA+ cells were excluded from the naive CD8 cells, which were CD45RO-negative and positively selected for CCR7. Study donors comprised healthy, HIV-negative adults devoid of recent acute infection or vaccination. TCRdb's table, derived via immunoSEQ multiplex PCR, lists solely in-frame clones and lacks some. The sample lists under 1 million clones, 96% occurring once. This sample was taken from a study of shared clonotypes between healthy human individuals. In the study overall: CD4 naive and CD4 memory each took three plates per donor, while CD8 naive took two and CD8 memory one.

General study findings and limits: Memory subsets generally showed lower estimated richness than naive subsets. Around 4.7% was the fraction of naive CD4 clonotypes found shared across several donors.

The chain uses TRBV7-9 and TRBJ1-1, with TRBD1 matching 7 bases. Material: naive CD8+ T cells sorted from blood. The sequence derives from a man aged 30-40 years in good health. In nucleotides, the CDR3 is TGTGCCAGCAGCTCGAAGGAGGGGGCGCGGAACACTGAAGCTTTCTTT. This encodes CASSSKEGARNTEAFF.